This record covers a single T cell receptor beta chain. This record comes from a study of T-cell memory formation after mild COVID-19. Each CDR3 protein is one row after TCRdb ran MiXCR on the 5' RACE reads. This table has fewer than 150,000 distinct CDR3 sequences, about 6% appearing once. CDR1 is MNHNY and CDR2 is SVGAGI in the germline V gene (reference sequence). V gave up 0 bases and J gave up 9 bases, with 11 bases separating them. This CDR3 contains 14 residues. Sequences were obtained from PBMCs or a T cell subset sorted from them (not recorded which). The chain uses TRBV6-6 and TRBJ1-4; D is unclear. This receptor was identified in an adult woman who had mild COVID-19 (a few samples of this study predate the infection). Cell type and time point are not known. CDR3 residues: CASSYSEGRKKLFF. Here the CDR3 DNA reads TGTGCCAGCAGTTACTCGGAGGGTAGGAAAAAACTGTTTTTT.